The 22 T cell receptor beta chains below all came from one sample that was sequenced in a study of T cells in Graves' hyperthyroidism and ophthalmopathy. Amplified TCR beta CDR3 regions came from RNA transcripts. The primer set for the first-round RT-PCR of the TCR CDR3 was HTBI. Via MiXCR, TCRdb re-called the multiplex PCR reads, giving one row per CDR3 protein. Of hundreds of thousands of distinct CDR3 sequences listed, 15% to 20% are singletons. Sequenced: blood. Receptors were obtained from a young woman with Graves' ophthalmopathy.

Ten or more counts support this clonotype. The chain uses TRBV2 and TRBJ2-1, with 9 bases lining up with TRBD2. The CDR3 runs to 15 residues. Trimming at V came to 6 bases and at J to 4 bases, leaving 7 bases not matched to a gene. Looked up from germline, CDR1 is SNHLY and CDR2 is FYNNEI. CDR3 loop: CASRETSGYYNEQFF. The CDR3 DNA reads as TGTGCCAGCAGGGAGACTAGCGGTTATTACAATGAGCAGTTCTTC. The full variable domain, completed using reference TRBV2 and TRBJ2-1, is EPEVTQTPSHQVTQMGQEVILRCVPISNHLYFYWYRQILGQKVEFLVSFYNNEISEKSEIFDDQFSVERPDGSNFTLKIRSTKLEDSAMYFCASRETSGYYNEQFFGPGTRLTVL.

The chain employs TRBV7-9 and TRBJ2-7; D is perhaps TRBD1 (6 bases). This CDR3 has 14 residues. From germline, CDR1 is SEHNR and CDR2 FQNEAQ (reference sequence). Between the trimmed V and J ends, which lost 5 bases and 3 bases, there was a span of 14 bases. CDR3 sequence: CASSPPEGVYEQYF. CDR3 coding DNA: TGTGCCAGCAGCCCTCCCGAGGGGGTCTACGAGCAGTACTTC.

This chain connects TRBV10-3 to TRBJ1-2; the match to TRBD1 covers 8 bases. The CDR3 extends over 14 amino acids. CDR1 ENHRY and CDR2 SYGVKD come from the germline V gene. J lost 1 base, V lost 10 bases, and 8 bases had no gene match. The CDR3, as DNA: TGTGCCACTCACCCAGACAGGGGTAACTATGGCTACACCTTC. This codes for CATHPDRGNYGYTF.

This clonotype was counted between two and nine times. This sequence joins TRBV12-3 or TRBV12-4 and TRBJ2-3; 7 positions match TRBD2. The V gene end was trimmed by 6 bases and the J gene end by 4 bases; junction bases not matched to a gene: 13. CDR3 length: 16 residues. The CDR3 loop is CASSTWGGSLADTQYF. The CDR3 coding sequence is TGTGCCAGCAGCACCTGGGGCGGGAGCCTCGCAGATACGCAGTATTTT.

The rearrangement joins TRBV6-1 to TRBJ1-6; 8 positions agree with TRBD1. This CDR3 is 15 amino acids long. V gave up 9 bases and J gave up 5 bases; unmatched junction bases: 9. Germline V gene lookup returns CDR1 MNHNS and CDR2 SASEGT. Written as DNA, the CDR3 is TGTGCCAGTAACAACCGGGACAGGAATAATTCACCCCTCCACTTT. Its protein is CASNNRDRNNSPLHF.

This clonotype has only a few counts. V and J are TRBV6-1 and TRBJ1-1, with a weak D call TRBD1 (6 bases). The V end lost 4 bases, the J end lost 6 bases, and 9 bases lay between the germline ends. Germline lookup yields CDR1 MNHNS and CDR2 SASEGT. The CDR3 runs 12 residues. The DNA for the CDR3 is TGTGCCAGCAGTGGCAGGGGCGCTGAAGCTTTCTTT. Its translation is CASSGRGAEAFF.

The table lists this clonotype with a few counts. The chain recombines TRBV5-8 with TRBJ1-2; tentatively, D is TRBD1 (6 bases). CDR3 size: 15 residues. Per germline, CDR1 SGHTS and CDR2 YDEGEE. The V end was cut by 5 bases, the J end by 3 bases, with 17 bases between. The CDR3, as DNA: TGTGCCAGCAGGGCCTTAGGGGGAGGAGACTATGGCTACACCTTC. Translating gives CASRALGGGDYGYTF.

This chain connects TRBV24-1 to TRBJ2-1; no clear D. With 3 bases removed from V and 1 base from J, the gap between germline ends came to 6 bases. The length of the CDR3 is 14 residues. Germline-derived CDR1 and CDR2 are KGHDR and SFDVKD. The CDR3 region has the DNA TGTGCCACCAGTGATACGGGTTCCTACAATGAGCAGTTCTTC. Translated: CATSDTGSYNEQFF.

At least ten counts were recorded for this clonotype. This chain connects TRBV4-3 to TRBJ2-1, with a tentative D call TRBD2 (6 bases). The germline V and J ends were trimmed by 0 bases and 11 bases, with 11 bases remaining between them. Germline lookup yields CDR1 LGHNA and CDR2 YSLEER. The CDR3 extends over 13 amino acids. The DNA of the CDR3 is TGCGCCAGCAGCCAAGATTCGGGGGATAAGCAGTTCTTC. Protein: CASSQDSGDKQFF.

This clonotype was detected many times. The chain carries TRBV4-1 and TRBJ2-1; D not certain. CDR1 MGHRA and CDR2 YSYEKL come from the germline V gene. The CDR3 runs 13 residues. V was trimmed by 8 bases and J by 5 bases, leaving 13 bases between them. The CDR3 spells CASSPDTDNEQFF. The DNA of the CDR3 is TGCGCCAGCTCCCCTGACACCGACAATGAGCAGTTCTTC.

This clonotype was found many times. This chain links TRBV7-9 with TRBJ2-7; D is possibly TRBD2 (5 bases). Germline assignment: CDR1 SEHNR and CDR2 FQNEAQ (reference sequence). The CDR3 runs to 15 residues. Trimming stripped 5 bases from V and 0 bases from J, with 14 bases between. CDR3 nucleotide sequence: TGTGCCAGCAGCCCCTGGAATCGGGACTCCTACGAGCAGTACTTC. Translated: CASSPWNRDSYEQYF.

CDR3 sequence: CASSSDGGVYNEQFF. The CDR3 DNA reads TGTGCCAGCAGCTCCGACGGGGGGGTATACAATGAGCAGTTCTTC. The chain employs TRBV7-2 and TRBJ2-1; 8 nucleotides match TRBD2. The CDR3 is 15 residues long. Germline V gene sequence: CDR1 SGHTA, CDR2 FQGNSA. V was clipped by 4 bases and J by 4 bases; unmatched bases: 6. Supplemented by reference TRBV7-2 and TRBJ2-1, the full variable domain reads GAGVSQSPSNKVTEKGKDVELRCDPISGHTALYWYRQSLGQGLEFLIYFQGNSAPDKSGLPSDRFSAERTGGSVSTLTIQRTQQEDSAVYLCASSSDGGVYNEQFFGPGTRLTVL.

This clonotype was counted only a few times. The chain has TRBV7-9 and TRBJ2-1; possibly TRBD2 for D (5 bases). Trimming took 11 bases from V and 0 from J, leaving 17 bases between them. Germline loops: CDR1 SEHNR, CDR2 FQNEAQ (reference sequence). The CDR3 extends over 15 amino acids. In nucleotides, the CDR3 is TGTGCCCAGCAGGCCGTTGGGAGCTCCTACAATGAGCAGTTCTTC. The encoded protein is CAQQAVGSSYNEQFF.

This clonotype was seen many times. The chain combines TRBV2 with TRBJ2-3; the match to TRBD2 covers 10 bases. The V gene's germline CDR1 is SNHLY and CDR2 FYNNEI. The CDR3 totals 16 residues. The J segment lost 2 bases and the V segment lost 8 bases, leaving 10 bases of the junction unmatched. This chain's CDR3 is CASGGTSESSTDTQYF. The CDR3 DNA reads TGTGCCAGCGGGGGGACTAGCGAATCGTCCACAGATACGCAGTATTTT.

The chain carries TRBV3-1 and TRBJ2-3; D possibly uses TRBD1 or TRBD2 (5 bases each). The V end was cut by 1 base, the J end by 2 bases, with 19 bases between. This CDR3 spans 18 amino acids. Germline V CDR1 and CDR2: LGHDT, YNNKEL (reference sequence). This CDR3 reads CASSQGFGGTGTTDTQYF. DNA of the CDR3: TGTGCCAGCAGCCAAGGGTTCGGTGGGACGGGGACCACAGATACGCAGTATTTT.

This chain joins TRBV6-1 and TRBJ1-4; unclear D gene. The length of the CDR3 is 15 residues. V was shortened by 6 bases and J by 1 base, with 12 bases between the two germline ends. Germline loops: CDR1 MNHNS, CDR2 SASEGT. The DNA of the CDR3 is TGTGCCAGCAGGCACAACGACCGAACTAATGAAAAACTGTTTTTT. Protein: CASRHNDRTNEKLFF.

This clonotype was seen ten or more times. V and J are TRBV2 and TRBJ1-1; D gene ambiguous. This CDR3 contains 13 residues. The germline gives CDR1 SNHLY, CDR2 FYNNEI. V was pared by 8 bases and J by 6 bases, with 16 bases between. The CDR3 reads CASLWGQEAEAFF. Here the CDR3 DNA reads TGTGCCAGCCTATGGGGTCAGGAGGCTGAAGCTTTCTTT.

The CDR3 here is CASSQVSAGSVGYTF. In DNA, the CDR3 is TGTGCCAGCAGCCAAGTATCGGCAGGGTCGGTCGGCTACACCTTC. The chain joins TRBV14 to TRBJ1-2; D is possibly TRBD1 (5 bases). CDR3 length equals 15 residues. The germline V and J ends were trimmed by 1 base and 8 bases, with 17 bases remaining between them. Germline lookup yields CDR1 SGHDN and CDR2 FVKESK.

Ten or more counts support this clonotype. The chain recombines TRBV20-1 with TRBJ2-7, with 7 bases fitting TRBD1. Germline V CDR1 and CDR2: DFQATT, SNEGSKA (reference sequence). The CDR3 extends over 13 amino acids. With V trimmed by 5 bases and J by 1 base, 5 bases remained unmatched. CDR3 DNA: TGCAGTGCTTATACGGACAGGTCCTACGAGCAGTACTTC. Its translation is CSAYTDRSYEQYF.

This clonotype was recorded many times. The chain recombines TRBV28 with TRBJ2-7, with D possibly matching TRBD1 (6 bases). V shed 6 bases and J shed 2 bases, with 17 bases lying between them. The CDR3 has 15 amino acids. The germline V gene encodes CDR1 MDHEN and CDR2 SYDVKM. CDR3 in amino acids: CASRSTGFLTYEQYF. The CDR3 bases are TGTGCCAGCAGAAGTACAGGGTTCCTCACCTACGAGCAGTACTTC.

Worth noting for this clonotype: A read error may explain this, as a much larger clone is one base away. The CDR3 reads CASSSSGLYTEAFF. Written as DNA, the CDR3 is TGTGCCAGCAGCTCGTCCGGCTTGTACACTGAAGCTTTCTTT. The V and J genes are TRBV5-6 and TRBJ1-1; no reliable D call. The CDR3 contains 14 residues. V lost 3 bases and J 3 bases, leaving 12 bases between the germline ends. CDR1 and CDR2 (germline): SGHDT, YYEEEE.

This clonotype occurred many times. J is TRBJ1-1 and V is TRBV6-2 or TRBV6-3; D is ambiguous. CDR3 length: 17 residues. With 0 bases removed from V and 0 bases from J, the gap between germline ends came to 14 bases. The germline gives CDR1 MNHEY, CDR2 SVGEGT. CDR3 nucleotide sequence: TGTGCCAGCAGTTACTCGAGGAGGGCCTCGATGAACACTGAAGCTTTCTTT. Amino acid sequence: CASSYSRRASMNTEAFF.